One sample yielded the 5 T cell receptor beta chains listed below, sequenced in a study of CD4 T cells in relation to SARS-CoV-2 and coronaviruses. The method was immunoSEQ multiplex PCR; TCRdb's version includes in-frame clones alone and lacks a portion of them. The sample lists around 41,000 clones, over 75% occurring once. Antigens for these TCRs are unknown. The sample comprised naive CD4+ T cells from PBMCs, cultured in vitro. Subset indicated: naive CD4+ T cells isolated by negative enrichment. All receptors come from an adult with COVID-19.

The chain uses TRBV4-1 and TRBJ2-1; tentative D call: TRBD2 (5 bases). The length of the CDR3 is 17 residues. V was pared by 4 bases and J by 0 bases, with 16 bases between. The V gene's germline CDR1 is MGHRA and CDR2 YSYEKL. The CDR3 DNA reads as TGCGCCAGCAGCCCCGGTCGGGCTACTAGCTCCTACAATGAGCAGTTCTTC. This translates into CASSPGRATSSYNEQFF.

The chain carries TRBV28 and TRBJ2-7; 10 positions match TRBD2. J gave up 5 bases and V 5 bases, and 21 bases lay outside the gene matches. This CDR3 region has 19 residues. CDR1 is MDHEN, CDR2 SYDVKM, per germline. Here the CDR3 reads CASSTQGRVPSGSPNEQYF. The CDR3 DNA reads as TGTGCCAGCAGTACACAGGGGAGGGTGCCTAGCGGGAGCCCAAACGAGCAGTACTTC.

The rearrangement joins TRBV2 to TRBJ1-1; a possible D gene is TRBD1 (6 bases). This CDR3 region has 13 residues. The V gene lost 11 bases and the J gene lost 0 bases, with 13 bases spanning the gap. CDR1 is SNHLY, CDR2 FYNNEI, per germline. CDR3 DNA sequence: TGTGCCGGGAAGCAGGGGATGAACACTGAAGCTTTCTTT. It codes for CAGKQGMNTEAFF.

The chain joins TRBV5-1 to TRBJ2-2; TRBD2 aligns across 10 bases. CDR3 size: 16 residues. From germline, CDR1 is SGHRS and CDR2 YFSETQ. J lost 6 bases, V lost 0 bases, and 5 bases had no gene match. CDR3 in DNA: TGCGCCAGCAGCTTGGCCGCTAGCGGGAGTGCCGGGGAGCTGTTTTTT. Encoded protein: CASSLAASGSAGELFF. Looking up the rest from reference TRBV5-1 and TRBJ2-2 gives the full variable domain: KAGVTQTPRYLIKTRGQQVTLSCSPISGHRSVSWYQQTPGQGLQFLFEYFSETQRNKGNFPGRFSGRQFSNSRSEMNVSTLELGDSALYLCASSLAASGSAGELFFGEGSRLTVL.

The chain recombines TRBV7-8 with TRBJ2-3, with D hard to call. The germline CDR1 and CDR2 sequences are SGHVS and FQNEAQ. CDR3 length equals 16 residues. V was shortened by 5 bases and J by 2 bases, with 17 bases between the two germline ends. This CDR3 reads CASSPTRQAPTDTQYF. CDR3 DNA sequence: TGTGCCAGCAGCCCCACTCGCCAAGCCCCCACAGATACGCAGTATTTT.